A selection of T cell receptor beta chains follows, all from one sample in a study of cytomegalovirus exposure and HLA in healthy donors. Data came from immunoSEQ multiplex PCR; TCRdb stores just in-frame clones and leaves some out. The table lists 100,000 to 150,000 clones, 65% to 90% of them singletons. Input material: PBMCs. The receptor set was obtained from a woman aged 40 to 50 in good health and CMV-seronegative. Each CDR3 is given with its conserved first and last residue. Fields, in order: V gene, J gene, clone size, D gene, CDR3 protein, CDR3 DNA. D genes are given only for firm matches. Size is stated for part of the rows, as once, few or many counts, or as a class when the clone is expanded.

>TRBV18|TRBJ1-1|.|.
CASSPETEMNTEAFF
TGTGCCAGCTCACCTGAAACAGAAATGAACACTGAAGCTTTCTTT
>TRBV4-1|TRBJ1-2|few|.
CASRGPRVYGYTF
TGCGCCAGCAGGGGGCCCCGGGTCTATGGCTACACCTTC
>TRBV29-1|TRBJ2-2|.|TRBD1
CSVEDRGTGGMATNTGELFF
TGCAGCGTTGAAGATAGGGGGACAGGGGGTATGGCAACGAACACCGGGGAGCTGTTTTTT
>TRBV7-8|TRBJ1-2|.|.
CASSPSGSTAGNYGYTF
TGTGCCAGCAGCCCCTCCGGCAGTACGGCGGGAAACTATGGCTACACCTTC
>TRBV4-3|TRBJ2-7|.|.
CASSRNRDSPYEQYF
TGCGCCAGCAGCCGTAACCGGGACTCACCCTACGAGCAGTACTTC
>TRBV15|TRBJ2-1|.|.
CATSRDRGGKKYNEQFF
TGTGCCACCAGCAGAGATCGGGGCGGGAAAAAGTACAATGAGCAGTTCTTC
>TRBV15|TRBJ2-7|few|TRBD1
CATSRRTGDYEQYF
TGTGCCACCAGCAGGAGGACAGGGGACTACGAGCAGTACTTC
>TRBV29-1|TRBJ2-2|.|TRBD2
CSVQSAGGGSGELFF
TGCAGCGTCCAGTCCGCGGGAGGGGGGTCCGGGGAGCTGTTTTTT
>TRBV7-8|TRBJ1-5|.|TRBD1
CASSLGGQNSNQPQHF
TGTGCCAGCAGCCTGGGGGGACAGAATAGCAATCAGCCCCAGCATTTT
>TRBV6-1|TRBJ1-1|.|.
CASSKQDMNTEAFF
TGTGCCAGCAGTAAACAGGACATGAACACTGAAGCTTTCTTT
>TRBV7-3|TRBJ2-3|.|.
CASSFSGRGTDTQYF
TGTGCCAGCAGCTTTAGCGGCAGAGGCACAGATACGCAGTATTTT
>TRBV10-1|TRBJ2-7|.|.
CASSEQAGIGEQYF
TGCGCCAGCAGTGAGCAGGCGGGAATCGGCGAGCAGTACTTC
>TRBV28|TRBJ1-5|.|.
CASSLHRTRSNQPQHF
TGTGCCAGCAGTTTACATCGGACTAGGAGCAATCAGCCCCAGCATTTT
>TRBV4-1|TRBJ2-5|.|TRBD2
CASSQDRQRGVQETQYF
TGCGCCAGCAGCCAAGATCGGCAGCGGGGGGTCCAAGAGACCCAGTACTTC
>TRBV2|TRBJ1-5|.|.
CASSESVEPQHF
TGTGCCAGCAGTGAATCGGTGGAGCCCCAGCATTTT
>TRBV5-6|TRBJ1-3|few|.
CASSPPGREDTIYF
TGTGCCAGCAGCCCCCCCGGCAGGGAAGACACCATATATTTT
>TRBV19|TRBJ1-5|.|.
CASSKGGRPQHF
TGTGCCAGTAGTAAGGGGGGGCGGCCCCAGCATTTT